These 20 T cell receptor beta chains originate from one sample sequenced in a study of T-cell reconstitution after alpha-beta-depleted transplantation in children. Unique molecular identifiers were incorporated when the TCRbeta library was constructed. TCRdb redid the calling of the PCR reads with MiXCR, one entry per CDR3 protein. The data show a few hundred thousand distinct CDR3 sequences, around 15% seen once. Here the sequenced sample was PBMCs, mostly from graft donor cells, taken 360 days after TCRalphabeta/CD19-depleted stem cell transplant. The receptors stem from a boy under two years old who had a stem cell transplant for Wiskott-Aldrich syndrome, so the T cells may come from the graft donor.

Only a few counts were recorded for this clonotype. One end of the junction is discordant with germline, which a read error may explain. The J gene is TRBJ2-1, the V gene TRBV15; D remains ambiguous. Germline V gives CDR1 LNHNV, CDR2 YYDKDF (reference sequence). The CDR3 is 11 amino acids. This CDR3 is CATSRDLSTDF. CDR3 coding DNA: TGTGCCACCAGCAGAGATCTGTCTACCGACTTC.

The chain couples TRBV3-1 to TRBJ2-1; unclear D gene. CDR3 size: 12 residues. Between the trimmed V and J ends, which lost 0 bases and 6 bases, there was a span of 3 bases. CDR1 and CDR2 (germline): LGHDT, YNNKEL (reference sequence). The CDR3 DNA reads as TGTGCCAGCAGCCAAGACGGCAATGAGCAGTTCTTC. It specifies CASSQDGNEQFF.

The V and J genes are TRBV10-2 and TRBJ2-3, with D perhaps TRBD2 (6 bases). V lost 4 bases, J lost 2 bases, and 10 bases lay in between. This CDR3 spans 14 amino acids. Germline assignment: CDR1 WSHSY and CDR2 SAAADI. The CDR3 spells CASSGRDFTDTQYF. The CDR3 DNA follows: TGCGCCAGCAGTGGGAGGGACTTCACAGATACGCAGTATTTT.

This clonotype was seen repeatedly, ten times or more. The V call is TRBV7-9, the J call TRBJ2-5; the D gene could be TRBD1 or TRBD2 (5 bases each). The CDR3 is made up of 14 amino acids. From germline, CDR1 is SEHNR and CDR2 FQNEAQ (reference sequence). V was shortened by 0 bases and J by 3 bases, with 8 bases between the two germline ends. CDR3 nucleotides: TGTGCCAGCAGCTTAGCCGGGACGAAAGAGACCCAGTACTTC. Encoded protein: CASSLAGTKETQYF.

The rearrangement uses TRBV5-1 and TRBJ2-2; no clear D. This CDR3 is built from 15 residues. Trimming pared 2 bases from V and 4 bases from J, leaving 12 bases between. Germline assignment: CDR1 SGHRS and CDR2 YFSETQ. The CDR3 DNA reads TGCGCCAGCAGCTTCCTAACGGTTCCCACCGGGGAGCTGTTTTTT. Translated: CASSFLTVPTGELFF.

This clonotype was detected only a few times. The J gene is TRBJ2-5, the V gene TRBV7-9; D is unclear. This CDR3 has 15 residues. V was trimmed by 1 base and J by 5 bases, leaving 14 bases between them. CDR1 is SEHNR and CDR2 is FQNEAQ in the germline V gene (reference sequence). Here the CDR3 DNA reads TGTGCCAGCAGCTTAGTCTCCGGCAGGAAGGAGACCCAGTACTTC. This sequence encodes CASSLVSGRKETQYF.

There are a few counts of this clonotype. The rearrangement links TRBV24-1 to TRBJ2-1; possible D gene TRBD2, 6 bases. The CDR3 spans 16 residues. The V gene's germline CDR1 is KGHDR and CDR2 SFDVKD. The germline V and J ends were trimmed by 1 base and 0 bases, with 9 bases remaining between them. CDR3: CATSDFSGGSYNEQFF. The CDR3, as DNA: TGTGCCACCAGTGATTTCTCCGGGGGCTCCTACAATGAGCAGTTCTTC.

The rearrangement joins TRBV4-2 to TRBJ2-2; possibly TRBD1 for D (6 bases). Germline-derived CDR1 and CDR2 are LGHNA and YNFKEQ. The CDR3 loop spans 17 amino acids. Deletions cut 4 bases from V and 3 bases from J, with 18 bases between. CDR3 nucleotides: TGTGCCAGCAGCCCAGGCTCGCTAGCAGGGGACACCGGGGAGCTGTTTTTT. Translation: CASSPGSLAGDTGELFF.

The chain combines TRBV27 with TRBJ1-1, with TRBD1 matching over 7 bases. This CDR3 contains 14 residues. The V segment lost 6 bases and the J segment 3 bases; nucleotides outside the gene matches: 7. CDR1 and CDR2 (germline): MNHEY, SMNVEV (reference sequence). As DNA, the CDR3 is TGTGCCAGCAGGCGAAAGACAGGGCACACTGAAGCTTTCTTT. The encoded protein is CASRRKTGHTEAFF.

The chain joins TRBV5-1 to TRBJ2-1, with D perhaps matching TRBD2 (5 bases). The germline V and J ends were trimmed by 0 bases and 7 bases, with 11 bases remaining between them. CDR3 size: 14 residues. CDR1 is SGHRS and CDR2 is YFSETQ in the germline V gene. As DNA, the CDR3 is TGCGCCAGCAGCTTGGGGACTCTAGGGAATGAGCAGTTCTTC. Protein product: CASSLGTLGNEQFF.

V gene TRBV4-1 combines with J gene TRBJ1-5; TRBD1 might be the D (6 bases). The CDR3 contains 15 residues. Germline CDR1 reads MGHRA; CDR2 reads YSYEKL. Trimming stripped 3 bases from V and 2 bases from J, with 11 bases between. The DNA for the CDR3 is TGCGCCAGCAGCCATGTGGACAGCCGCAATCAGCCCCAGCATTTT. Protein product: CASSHVDSRNQPQHF.

V is TRBV4-1 and J is TRBJ2-7, with 12 bases lining up with TRBD1. Trimming removed 4 bases from V and 0 bases from J; junction bases left unmatched: 13. The CDR3 is 19 residues long. Germline loops: CDR1 MGHRA, CDR2 YSYEKL. The CDR3 sequence is CASSLKTGQGAAHSYEQYF. The CDR3, as DNA: TGCGCCAGCAGCCTTAAGACGGGACAGGGGGCCGCCCACTCCTACGAGCAGTACTTC.

J is TRBJ2-3 and V is TRBV19, with D possibly TRBD1 on 6 matching bases. V was trimmed by 4 bases and J by 2 bases, leaving 13 bases between them. Germline CDR1 is LNHDA and CDR2 is SQIVND (reference sequence). CDR3 length: 15 amino acids. CDR3 DNA: TGTGCCAGTAGTACCAAACAGGGAATCACAGATACGCAGTATTTT. It specifies CASSTKQGITDTQYF.

This sequence joins TRBV4-1 and TRBJ2-1, with 8 bases aligning to TRBD1. V gave up 2 bases and J gave up 7 bases; unmatched junction bases: 4. The CDR3 sequence is 14 residues long. Germline V gene data show CDR1 as MGHRA and CDR2 as YSYEKL. The CDR3 sequence: CASSQTTGENEQFF. In DNA form, the CDR3 reads TGCGCCAGCAGCCAAACGACAGGGGAAAATGAGCAGTTCTTC.

There are many counts of this clonotype. The chain carries TRBV4-2 and TRBJ2-7; TRBD2 aligns across 9 bases. Looked up from germline, CDR1 is LGHNA and CDR2 is YNFKEQ. There are 16 residues in the CDR3. The V and J ends lost 3 bases and 1 base, in that order; junction bases with no gene match: 7. The CDR3 DNA is TGTGCCAGCAGCCATATACAGACTAGCGGATCCTACGAGCAGTACTTC. The encoded protein is CASSHIQTSGSYEQYF.

This chain uses TRBV7-9 with TRBJ2-3; TRBD1 matches 8 bases. J was trimmed by 2 bases and V by 5 bases; bases with no gene match: 12. The CDR3 extends over 17 amino acids. Germline V gene lookup returns CDR1 SEHNR and CDR2 FQNEAQ (reference sequence). Written as DNA, the CDR3 is TGTGCCAGCAGCCCCCGCCGACAGGGGAAGACCACAGATACGCAGTATTTT. Translating it yields CASSPRRQGKTTDTQYF.

CDR3 sequence: CASSPTGSQPQHF. The CDR3 DNA reads as TGTGCCAGCTCACCTACGGGTAGTCAGCCCCAGCATTTT. The rearrangement uses TRBV18 and TRBJ1-5; no clear D. The V gene's germline CDR1 is KGHSH and CDR2 LQKENI. CDR3 length equals 13 residues. With 3 bases removed from V and 6 bases from J, the gap between germline ends came to 9 bases.

This clonotype has at least ten counts. The V and J genes are TRBV5-1 and TRBJ2-1, with 8 positions matching TRBD2. The J segment lost 4 bases and the V segment lost 5 bases, leaving 11 bases of the junction unmatched. Germline V gives CDR1 SGHRS, CDR2 YFSETQ. The CDR3 spans 16 residues. The CDR3 DNA reads TGCGCCAGCAGGAGGACTAGCCTGAAGGGGTACAATGAGCAGTTCTTC. The encoded protein is CASRRTSLKGYNEQFF.

V gene TRBV5-1 combines with J gene TRBJ2-3, with unresolved D. Germline V gene sequence: CDR1 SGHRS, CDR2 YFSETQ. V was trimmed by 4 bases and J by 2 bases, leaving 14 bases between them. The CDR3 loop spans 15 amino acids. CDR3 sequence reads: CASSPYGEYTDTQYF. CDR3 coding DNA: TGCGCCAGCAGCCCTTACGGAGAATACACAGATACGCAGTATTTT.

The CDR3 is CATSRPRRSGGPLDNEQFF. CDR3 bases: TGTGCCACCAGCAGACCCCGGCGTAGCGGGGGGCCTTTGGACAATGAGCAGTTCTTC. The J gene is TRBJ2-1, the V gene TRBV15, with 10 bases fitting TRBD2. Trimming took 2 bases from V and 5 from J; bases not matched to a gene: 15. Germline V gene data show CDR1 as LNHNV and CDR2 as YYDKDF (reference sequence). The CDR3 consists of 19 residues.